This T cell receptor beta chain appears in the sequencing data of a study of regulatory T cells in long-lasting Graves disease. Points from the study as a whole: Less diverse TCR repertoires were seen in persistent Graves' patients than in newly diagnosed ones.

This sample's time point: newly diagnosed GD, antithyroid drugs for less than 3 months. RNA extracted from PBMCs served as the sequencing template. The table lists this clonotype with a few counts. Its antigen is not known. This CDR3 has 13 amino acids. Germline V gene data show CDR1 as MDHEN and CDR2 as SYDVKM. The V gene lost 2 bases and the J gene lost 5 bases, with 10 bases spanning the gap. Arm-PCR of CDR3 regions with iRepertoire HTBI primers generated TCR beta libraries. One entry per CDR3 protein results from TCRdb running MiXCR on the multiplex PCR reads. The sample holds more than 450,000 distinct CDR3 sequences, approximately 12% seen once. These data were also reused for a study on T cells in Graves' hyperthyroidism and ophthalmopathy.

The sample consisted of peripheral blood mononuclear cells (PBMCs), taken at new diagnosis, from a patient treated with antithyroid drugs. The chain couples TRBV28 to TRBJ2-7, with D maybe TRBD1 (6 bases). This sequence was found in a woman in her 30s with Graves disease. For the CDR3, the DNA is TGTGCCAGCAGTTTAGGGGGCCGGGACGAGCAGTACTTC. Its protein is CASSLGGRDEQYF.